Reported below is one TCR beta chain. Per the germline V gene, CDR1 is LNHDA and CDR2 is SQIVND (reference sequence). The ends were cut back, 7 bases at V and 4 bases at J, with 16 bases in the middle. The CDR3 covers 14 residues. The sample belongs to a study of blood T cell repertoires in COVID-19. Across the study: Nucleic acid was either cDNA or gDNA, and it came from T cells, B-cell-depleted T cells, or PBMCs.

Per the original data handling: Reference gene primer amplification yielded estimated nucleated cell counts. Here immunoSEQ multiplex PCR was the method, and the copy in TCRdb shows in-frame clones only, minus some. V, J and clone size were drawn from that table, and D and trimming were deduced from the DNA. The table includes 150,000 to 180,000 clones, 84% detected once. Sequenced: peripheral blood. The rearrangement joins TRBV19 to TRBJ1-2; D is perhaps TRBD1 (5 bases). The clonotype comes from a woman between 50 and 59 years old with acute or convalescent COVID-19. The CDR3 bases are TGTGCCAGTACAATCGGGGGAGCGAGCTATGGCTACACCTTC. This sequence encodes CASTIGGASYGYTF.